The present TCR beta chain was sequenced within a study of blood T cell repertoires in COVID-19. The overall study: COVID-19 samples, acute and convalescent, were from the United States, Italy and Spain. From T cells, B-cell-depleted T cells, or PBMCs came the material, which was cDNA or gDNA.

Germline CDR1 reads SGHNT; CDR2 reads YYREEE (reference sequence). CDR3 size: 14 residues. J lost 2 bases, V lost 4 bases, and 2 bases had no gene match. In the authors' methods: Estimation of nucleated cell counts relied on the amplification of reference gene primers. The protocol was immunoSEQ multiplex PCR, while the TCRdb copy is restricted to in-frame clones and leaves out a portion. V, J and clone size derive from that table, while D and trimming were established from the DNA sequence. The sample contains some 80,000 clones, more than 80% of which appear only once. This chain uses TRBV5-4 with TRBJ2-7; 11 bases fit TRBD1. Material for sequencing was peripheral blood. The TCR originated in a human donor in a cohort sampled during active COVID-19. CDR3 residues: CASSLGQGAYEQYF. As DNA, the CDR3 is TGTGCCAGCAGCCTGGGACAGGGGGCCTACGAGCAGTACTTC.